This entry lists 19 T cell receptor beta chains sequenced from one sample in a study of vaccination and CD4 T cells after COVID-19. The Oncomine TCR Beta short-read assay generated sequence data from the DNA of cultured CD4+ T cells. TCRdb reprocessed the PCR reads with MiXCR, giving one entry per CDR3 protein. Of 13,000 or so distinct CDR3 sequences listed, about 50% were seen once; the top ten hold roughly a sixth. Treatment here: approximately nine-day PBMC culture with coronavirus spike peptide pools or control peptides (ViraFEST assay). Their specific antigens are unknown. Input material: CD4+ T cells from blood, cultured in vitro. The receptors here all came from a human donor who had recovered from COVID-19.

This clonotype was recorded only once. This sequence joins TRBV18 and TRBJ2-2; tentatively, D is TRBD2 (6 bases). The CDR3 loop spans 15 amino acids. The V gene lost 3 bases and the J gene lost 4 bases, with 12 bases spanning the gap. Looked up from germline, CDR1 is KGHSH and CDR2 is LQKENI. The CDR3 bases are TGTGCCAGCTCACCGACGGCGGGATTCACCGGGGAGCTGTTTTTT. Translation gives CASSPTAGFTGELFF.

The V call is TRBV5-1, the J call TRBJ1-1; 7 nucleotides align to TRBD1. There are 14 residues in the CDR3. Germline CDR1 reads SGHRS; CDR2 reads YFSETQ. V gave up 7 bases and J gave up 4 bases; unmatched junction bases: 10. The CDR3 reads CASGPETGLTEAFF. CDR3 DNA sequence: TGCGCCAGCGGACCGGAGACAGGGCTCACTGAAGCTTTCTTT. The full variable domain, completed using reference TRBV5-1 and TRBJ1-1, is KAGVTQTPRYLIKTRGQQVTLSCSPISGHRSVSWYQQTPGQGLQFLFEYFSETQRNKGNFPGRFSGRQFSNSRSEMNVSTLELGDSALYLCASGPETGLTEAFFGQGTRLTVV.

The chain couples TRBV6-1 to TRBJ2-7; the D gene is possibly TRBD1 (5 bases). The V gene's germline CDR1 is MNHNS and CDR2 SASEGT. Trimming took off 5 bases at V and 4 bases at J, with 9 bases between the two ends. The CDR3 spans 12 residues. The CDR3 region is CASSRGSYEQYF. The CDR3 DNA follows: TGTGCCAGCAGTAGGGGTAGTTACGAGCAGTACTTC.

The chain has TRBV21-1 and TRBJ1-5; TRBD1, the table's D call, was not compared with the DNA. TRBV21-1 constitutes a pseudogene. The length of the CDR3 is 16 residues. The CDR3 DNA reads as TGTGCCAGCAGCAAAGGGGACAGGGATGGAAATCAGCCCCAGCATTTT. It specifies CASSKGDRDGNQPQHF.

The chain uses TRBV4-2 and TRBJ1-5, with D possibly TRBD1 on 5 matching bases. The V gene's germline CDR1 is LGHNA and CDR2 YNFKEQ. V was trimmed by 0 bases and J by 1 base, leaving 10 bases between them. CDR3 length: 16 amino acids. In DNA, the CDR3 is TGTGCCAGCAGCCAAGAAGGGGCGGGGAGCAATCAGCCCCAGCATTTT. Translated: CASSQEGAGSNQPQHF.

The V gene is TRBV28, the J gene TRBJ2-7, with D possibly matching TRBD1 (6 bases). CDR3 length: 14 amino acids. CDR1 is MDHEN, CDR2 SYDVKM, per germline. Trimming took off 5 bases at V and 6 bases at J, with 17 bases between the two ends. CDR3 nucleotides: TGTGCCAGCAGTGCCGACAGGACCCGGAGCGAGCAGTACTTC. Encoded protein: CASSADRTRSEQYF.

Note on this clonotype: A far larger clone differs by one base, so this is likely a read error. This chain links TRBV11-3 with TRBJ2-7, with D possibly being TRBD1 (5 bases). The V end lost 5 bases, the J end lost 4 bases, and 18 bases lay between the germline ends. Looked up from germline, CDR1 is SGHNT and CDR2 is YENEEA. The CDR3 loop spans 15 amino acids. CDR3 loop: CASSRGANGDYEQYF. CDR3 in DNA: TGTGCCAGCAGCCGTGGGGCTAACGGAGATTACGAGCAGTACTTC.

The rearrangement joins TRBV28 to TRBJ1-2; 7 bases line up with TRBD1. CDR1 MDHEN and CDR2 SYDVKM come from the germline V gene. The CDR3 extends over 13 amino acids. Unmatched junction bases numbered 6, after V lost 7 bases and J lost 4 bases. The CDR3 DNA reads TGTGCCAGCACCTCGGGACAGTCCTATGGCTACACCTTC. Translating it yields CASTSGQSYGYTF.

The chain carries TRBV2 and TRBJ2-1, with 11 bases identical to TRBD2. The germline CDR1 and CDR2 sequences are SNHLY and FYNNEI. CDR3 length: 16 residues. Germline trimming cut 5 bases from V and 3 bases from J; bases unmatched to any gene: 6. CDR3 loop: CASSKFGTSGYNEQFF. The CDR3 DNA reads TGTGCCAGCAGTAAGTTCGGGACTAGCGGCTACAATGAGCAGTTCTTC.

The V gene is TRBV6-1, the J gene TRBJ1-1; 9 bases fit TRBD1. The trim removed 6 bases at V and 10 bases at J, leaving 6 bases unmatched. The CDR3 is made up of 12 amino acids. Germline V gene lookup returns CDR1 MNHNS and CDR2 SASEGT. The CDR3 loop reads CASRIGTGSAFF. For the CDR3, the DNA is TGTGCCAGCAGAATAGGGACAGGGTCAGCTTTCTTT.

V is TRBV15 and J is TRBJ2-7; D perhaps matches TRBD1 (6 bases). Germline lookup yields CDR1 LNHNV and CDR2 YYDKDF (reference sequence). V lost 1 base and J lost 6, with 16 bases in between. The CDR3 runs to 15 residues. The CDR3 DNA reads TGTGCCACCAGCAGAGGGGGTCGGGACACGGTCGAGCAGTACTTC. Protein product: CATSRGGRDTVEQYF.

The chain has TRBV24-1 and TRBJ2-1, with D possibly being TRBD2 (7 bases). CDR1 is KGHDR and CDR2 is SFDVKD in the germline V gene. V gave up 3 bases and J gave up 7 bases, with 21 bases separating them. The CDR3 totals 17 residues. The chain's CDR3 is CATSDRPRGALRNEQFF. The CDR3 DNA is TGTGCCACCAGTGATCGCCCTCGGGGGGCCCTGAGGAATGAGCAGTTCTTC.

The chain combines TRBV2 with TRBJ1-5; tentative D call: TRBD1 (6 bases). This CDR3 comprises 15 residues. Germline V gene data show CDR1 as SNHLY and CDR2 as FYNNEI. V lost 6 bases and J lost 7, with 19 bases in between. DNA for the CDR3: TGTGCCAGCAGCCTACAGGGTGCCGATGGGCAGCCCCAGCATTTT. Protein sequence: CASSLQGADGQPQHF.

This sequence joins TRBV7-2 and TRBJ1-1; the D gene is possibly TRBD1 (5 bases). Germline-derived CDR1 and CDR2 are SGHTA and FQGNSA. CDR3 size: 14 residues. With 1 base removed from V and 8 bases from J, the gap between germline ends came to 14 bases. CDR3 in amino acids: CASSLGGSLGEAFF. The DNA of the CDR3 is TGTGCCAGCAGCTTAGGGGGCTCCTTAGGGGAAGCTTTCTTT.

The chain combines TRBV19 with TRBJ1-5, with D perhaps TRBD1 (6 bases). The V end lost 7 bases, the J end lost 3 bases, and 13 bases lay between the germline ends. This CDR3 has 14 residues. In germline, CDR1 is LNHDA, CDR2 SQIVND (reference sequence). CDR3 nucleotide sequence: TGTGCCAGTACACGCCGGGACAACAATCAGCCCCAGCATTTT. Translating it yields CASTRRDNNQPQHF. The whole variable domain, filled in from reference TRBV19 and TRBJ1-5, reads DGGITQSPKYLFRKEGQNVTLSCEQNLNHDAMYWYRQDPGQGLRLIYYSQIVNDFQKGDIAEGYSVSREKKESFPLTVTSAQKNPTAFYLCASTRRDNNQPQHFGDGTRLSIL.

Notes on this clonotype: A junction boundary mismatches the germline segment, possibly from a read error. The chain uses TRBV20-1 and TRBJ1-3; D not certain. Germline V gives CDR1 DFQATT, CDR2 SNEGSKA (reference sequence). The CDR3 covers 15 residues. The CDR3 region is CSVRDIAGSGNTIYF. The CDR3 DNA sequence: TGCAGTGTTAGAGATATCGCGGGCTCTGGAAACACCATATATTTT.

This clonotype was picked up a small number of times. The chain has TRBV20-1 and TRBJ1-3; weak D call: TRBD1 (5 bases). The V end lost 6 bases, the J end lost 0 bases, and 18 bases lay between the germline ends. Per germline, CDR1 DFQATT and CDR2 SNEGSKA (reference sequence). The CDR3 extends over 16 amino acids. Here the CDR3 DNA reads TGCAGTGCCACCCGCCCAGGGCTAAGCTCTGGAAACACCATATATTTT. Amino acids: CSATRPGLSSGNTIYF.

V usage is TRBV2 and J usage is TRBJ2-7; 9 nucleotides agree with TRBD2. V gave up 1 base and J gave up 6 bases; unmatched junction bases: 4. The germline V gene has CDR1 SNHLY and CDR2 FYNNEI. CDR3 length: 14 residues. The CDR3 DNA reads as TGTGCCAGCAGTGAAGGCGGGAGGGCCGGCGAGCAGTACTTC. Amino acids: CASSEGGRAGEQYF.

This CDR3 reads CASAPKRRLTVEAFF. The CDR3 nucleotides read TGTGCCAGCGCTCCAAAGCGGAGGCTCACCGTTGAAGCTTTCTTT. V is TRBV7-9 and J is TRBJ1-1; D call uncertain. The V gene lost 8 bases and the J gene lost 7 bases, with 23 bases spanning the gap. This CDR3 contains 15 residues. CDR1 is SEHNR, CDR2 FQNEAQ, per germline (reference sequence).